This T cell receptor beta chain was recovered during a study of early T cells in non-severe SARS-CoV-2 infection. Germline-derived CDR1 and CDR2 are MNHEY and SVGAGI. CDR3 length: 14 residues. The V end was cut by 5 bases, the J end by 0 bases, with 10 bases between. TCRdb fed the 5' RACE reads into MiXCR, producing one record per CDR3 protein. The sample includes some 82,000 distinct CDR3 sequences, around 6% of them seen just once. This TCR came from an adult who was a healthcare worker with PCR-confirmed SARS-CoV-2 infection or an uninfected control (not recorded which). The sample comprised whole blood. The chain combines TRBV6-5 with TRBJ1-1; D uncertain. CDR3 nucleotides: TGTGCCAGCAGTCCGACGTACATGAACACTGAAGCTTTCTTT. Its protein is CASSPTYMNTEAFF.